The clone carrying this T cell receptor (beta chain) has a single count. Its matching antigen is unknown. The data belong to a study of T cell responses to AZD1222 COVID-19 vaccine. Study-wide context: Doses given second, at about 4 or about 12 weeks, were pooled. General observations from the study: Most donors were white British and more were female, and clonal diversity was possibly underestimated. Baseline serology detected seropositivity in only six AZD1222 recipients.

The protocol was immunoSEQ multiplex PCR, while the TCRdb copy is restricted to in-frame clones and leaves out a portion. Of almost 35,000 clones in the sample, 85% to 90% are singletons; the top ten hold roughly 7%. CDR3 length: 15 residues. V was pared by 5 bases and J by 5 bases, with 13 bases of the junction left unmatched. Germline CDR1 reads SGDLS; CDR2 reads YYNGEE. The source material was peripheral blood, sampled on day 0 of AZD1222 vaccination. The receptor comes from an adult in good health. This rearrangement joins TRBV9 to TRBJ2-7; 7 positions match TRBD1. Here the CDR3 DNA reads TGTGCCAGCAGTACCTCGACAGGGTCTGTGAACGAGCAGTACTTC. It encodes CASSTSTGSVNEQYF.